The 18 T cell receptor beta chains presented below share a single source sample, sequenced in a study of CD8+CD57+ T cells in acquired aplastic anemia. According to the study, genomic DNA was the template for TCR beta VDJ and CDR3 profiling. TCRdb redid the calling of the reads with MiXCR, one entry per CDR3 protein. The sample lists roughly 420,000 distinct CDR3 sequences; 65% to 80% were seen once. Material: sorted CD4+, CD8+, or CD8+CD57+ T cells (not recorded which) from PBMCs. The receptors shown here come from a human donor in good health, serving as a control.

V and J are TRBV11-2 and TRBJ2-3; 12 bases are a match to TRBD2. Germline assignment: CDR1 SGHAT and CDR2 FQNNGV. The V gene end was trimmed by 5 bases and the J gene end by 6 bases; junction bases not matched to a gene: 12. This CDR3 contains 17 residues. The chain's CDR3 is CASSQPSSGGALDTQYF. The CDR3, as DNA: TGTGCCAGCAGCCAGCCATCTAGCGGGGGGGCCTTGGATACGCAGTATTTT.

Note on this clonotype: This clone may be a read error of a much larger clone one base away. The V and J genes are TRBV10-3 and TRBJ2-1, with unresolved D. This CDR3 has 12 residues. Trimming removed 8 bases at V and 3 bases at J, with 8 bases between. Germline CDR1 and CDR2: ENHRY and SYGVKD. The CDR3, as DNA: TGTGCCATCGCGACAAACTACAATGAGCAGTTCTTC. Translated, it gives CAIATNYNEQFF.

This clonotype was detected many times. The rearrangement joins TRBV30 to TRBJ1-1, with TRBD1 identical over 9 bases. The J segment lost 4 bases and the V segment lost 3 bases, leaving 3 bases of the junction unmatched. CDR1 and CDR2 from the germline V gene are GTSNPN and SVGIG (reference sequence). The CDR3 extends over 13 amino acids. CDR3 sequence: CAWRTDRGTEAFF. CDR3 nucleotide sequence: TGTGCCTGGAGAACGGACAGGGGCACTGAAGCTTTCTTT.

The gene calls are TRBV29-1 and TRBJ2-1; 9 bases fit TRBD1. This CDR3 has 14 amino acids. Germline values: CDR1 SQVTM, CDR2 ANQGSEA. J was trimmed by 8 bases and V by 4 bases; bases with no gene match: 9. The CDR3 nucleotides are TGCAGCGTTGTCCCCGGGACAGGGTGCGATGAGCAGTTCTTC. It codes for CSVVPGTGCDEQFF.

This rearrangement joins TRBV2 to TRBJ1-2; D is undetermined. This CDR3 is 13 amino acids long. Germline values: CDR1 SNHLY, CDR2 FYNNEI. V gave up 6 bases and J gave up 14 bases, with 22 bases separating them. The DNA of the CDR3 is TGTGCCAGCAGAAAGGTCCCCCTCTATGACCAGACCTTC. It yields the protein CASRKVPLYDQTF.

This clonotype showed up many times. The chain carries TRBV5-5 and TRBJ2-3; perhaps TRBD2 as D (5 bases). The germline V gene has CDR1 SGHKS and CDR2 YYEKEE (reference sequence). Trimming removed 1 base at V and 5 bases at J, with 17 bases between. The CDR3 extends over 16 amino acids. The CDR3 bases are TGTGCCAGCAGCTTGACTAGTGGAGCCTCGGGAGATACGCAGTATTTT. Its protein is CASSLTSGASGDTQYF.

This clonotype came up a few times. J is TRBJ2-5 and V is TRBV7-8; D is tentatively TRBD1 or TRBD2 (5 bases each). The CDR3 totals 13 residues. Germline CDR1 reads SGHVS; CDR2 reads FQNEAQ. V lost 5 bases and J lost 5, with 12 bases in between. The CDR3 DNA reads as TGTGCCAGCAGCCCACAGGACTTGGAGACCCAGTACTTC. Protein product: CASSPQDLETQYF.

At least ten counts were recorded for this clonotype. The V and J genes are TRBV5-1 and TRBJ2-7; no clear D gene. CDR1 and CDR2 from the germline V gene are SGHRS and YFSETQ. The CDR3 totals 11 residues. Trimming took 4 bases from V and 3 from J, leaving 5 bases between them. The CDR3 nucleotides are TGCGCCAGCAGCCAGAACTACGAGCAGTACTTC. Protein product: CASSQNYEQYF.

This clonotype was seen just once. The chain uses TRBV20-1 and TRBJ2-1; 10 positions agree with TRBD2. The CDR3 runs 15 residues. The trim removed 5 bases at V and 5 bases at J, leaving 9 bases unmatched. Germline V gene sequence: CDR1 DFQATT, CDR2 SNEGSKA (reference sequence). In nucleotides, the CDR3 is TGCAGTGCTGCACTAGCGGGATACCCCCACAATGAGCAGTTCTTC. Amino acids: CSAALAGYPHNEQFF.

A word on this clonotype: Given the absence of the conserved phenylalanine or tryptophan at the CDR3 end, a read error is likely. The limits of the CDR3 on the DNA are not certain, so only TCRdb's listed CDR3 is given. The chain uses TRBV7-2 and TRBJ1-1. The germline V gene has CDR1 SGHTA and CDR2 FQGNSA. The CDR3 length equals 13 residues, ends included. The CDR3 loop is CASSLAAGAEAFS.

Points on this clonotype: This may be a read error, as it is one base from a much larger clone. The V gene is TRBV2, the J gene TRBJ1-1; TRBD1 might be the D (6 bases). Germline V gene data show CDR1 as SNHLY and CDR2 as FYNNEI. This CDR3 contains 13 residues. Between the trimmed V and J ends, which lost 8 bases and 3 bases, there was a span of 13 bases. The CDR3 reads CASRNREDTEAFF. CDR3 sequence (DNA): TGTGCCAGCCGGAACAGGGAGGACACTGAAGCTTTCTTT.

V is TRBV10-3 and J is TRBJ1-2; D may be TRBD1 (5 bases). This CDR3 is 13 amino acids long. Germline V CDR1 and CDR2: ENHRY, SYGVKD. Trimming took off 5 bases at V and 6 bases at J, with 13 bases between the two ends. In DNA, the CDR3 is TGTGCCATCAGTCAGGCAGGGAAGGATGGCTACACCTTC. The encoded protein is CAISQAGKDGYTF.

This clonotype was observed a few times. The chain recombines TRBV10-3 with TRBJ1-2; 8 bases line up with TRBD1. Germline loops: CDR1 ENHRY, CDR2 SYGVKD. CDR3 length: 12 amino acids. V was clipped by 2 bases and J by 14 bases; unmatched bases: 7. CDR3: CAISEGQGAKTF. The CDR3 bases are TGTGCCATCAGTGAGGGGCAGGGGGCGAAAACCTTC.

This clonotype was recorded once. J is TRBJ2-7 and V is TRBV7-8; 9 bases align to TRBD2. The CDR3 covers 14 residues. The junction had 3 bases not matched to a gene; V was cut back by 6 bases and J by 0 bases. Germline lookup yields CDR1 SGHVS and CDR2 FQNEAQ. The CDR3 is CASRRAGGSYEQYF. For the CDR3, the DNA is TGTGCCAGCAGAAGAGCGGGGGGCTCCTACGAGCAGTACTTC.

This clonotype has ten or more counts. The V and J genes are TRBV19 and TRBJ1-1; no clear D. The CDR3 loop spans 11 amino acids. Trimming took 7 bases from V and 4 from J, leaving 7 bases between them. Germline CDR1 reads LNHDA; CDR2 reads SQIVND (reference sequence). CDR3 DNA: TGTGCCAGTATTGGGAGCACTGAAGCTTTCTTT. Translating it yields CASIGSTEAFF.

Remarks on this clonotype: A much larger clone lies a single base off, so this may be a read error. The CDR3 does not close with the conserved phenylalanine or tryptophan, likely indicating a read error. The V gene is TRBV18, the J gene TRBJ1-1; D remains ambiguous. Germline CDR1 reads KGHSH; CDR2 reads LQKENI. Deletions cut 10 bases from V and 1 base from J, with 13 bases between. The CDR3 loop spans 13 amino acids. Written as DNA, the CDR3 is TGTGCCACCATGGCGGGCAGGAACACTGAAGCTTTCTCT. It encodes CATMAGRNTEAFS.

With respect to this clonotype: At one boundary the junction diverges from the germline segment, which might be a read error. The rearrangement links TRBV5-1 to TRBJ2-7, with a tentative D call TRBD1 (5 bases). Germline V gene lookup returns CDR1 SGHRS and CDR2 YFSETQ. There are 12 residues in the CDR3. The CDR3 spells CASSSTAHMQYF. The CDR3 region has the DNA TGTGCCAGCAGCTCGACAGCCCACATGCAGTACTTC. Drawing the rest from reference TRBV5-1 and TRBJ2-7, the complete variable domain is KAGVTQTPRYLIKTRGQQVTLSCSPISGHRSVSWYQQTPGQGLQFLFEYFSETQRNKGNFPGRFSGRQFSNSRSEMNVSTLELGDSALYLCASSSTAHMQYFGPGTRLTVT.

This clonotype was seen repeatedly, ten times or more. J is TRBJ2-3 and V is TRBV5-6, with no clear D. V lost 0 bases, J lost 0 bases, and 14 bases lay in between. Germline CDR1 and CDR2: SGHDT and YYEEEE. The CDR3 consists of 17 residues. Here the CDR3 DNA reads TGTGCCAGCAGCTTGGTAACCCAGATATCTAGCACAGATACGCAGTATTTT. It is translated as CASSLVTQISSTDTQYF.